Shown below are 25 T cell receptor beta chains from a single sample sequenced in a study of shared clonotypes between healthy human individuals. Assay: immunoSEQ multiplex PCR; the TCRdb copy retains only in-frame clones and omits some. Of some 650,000 clones in the sample, around 97% were seen once. The source material was naive CD4+ T cells sorted from blood. The subset denotes: CD45RA+ positively selected. The receptor source for this set is a woman between 25 and 40 years old in good health.

This chain uses TRBV5-1 with TRBJ2-3, with 11 positions matching TRBD2. V lost 7 bases to trimming and J lost 4 bases; unmatched junction nucleotides: 17. CDR1 SGHRS and CDR2 YFSETQ come from the germline V gene. This CDR3 contains 18 residues. The CDR3 coding sequence is TGCGCCAGCGGTAGTGCATCTTTAGCGGGAGGGGGCCCAGATACGCAGTATTTT. It is translated as CASGSASLAGGGPDTQYF.

This chain joins TRBV10-3 and TRBJ1-5; possibly TRBD1 for D (6 bases). Germline loops: CDR1 ENHRY, CDR2 SYGVKD. With 5 bases removed from V and 2 bases from J, the gap between germline ends came to 19 bases. The CDR3 has 17 amino acids. For the CDR3, the DNA is TGTGCCATCAGTAAAGAGCAGGGGTACCAGGGCAATCAGCCCCAGCATTTT. Amino acids: CAISKEQGYQGNQPQHF.

This chain links TRBV5-4 with TRBJ2-5, with a possible D match to TRBD1 (6 bases). Trimming shortened V by 0 bases and J by 2 bases, and 8 bases separated the two germline ends. This CDR3 has 14 residues. Germline V lookup: CDR1 SGHNT, CDR2 YYREEE (reference sequence). This CDR3 reads CASSLVQGQETQYF. The CDR3 DNA is TGTGCCAGCAGCTTGGTCCAGGGGCAAGAGACCCAGTACTTC.

A single count supports this clone. The rearrangement uses TRBV28 and TRBJ1-4, with TRBD1 as a possible D gene (5 bases). The V end lost 2 bases, the J end lost 8 bases, and 15 bases lay between the germline ends. From germline, CDR1 is MDHEN and CDR2 SYDVKM. CDR3 length: 15 residues. The CDR3 protein is CASSLGFRGREKLFF. The CDR3 DNA is TGTGCCAGCAGTTTAGGGTTTCGGGGACGGGAAAAACTGTTTTTT.

V is TRBV7-9 and J is TRBJ2-2; 9 positions agree with TRBD2. Trimming removed 6 bases from V and 8 bases from J; junction bases left unmatched: 4. Germline values: CDR1 SEHNR, CDR2 FQNEAQ (reference sequence). This CDR3 comprises 13 residues. The DNA of the CDR3 is TGTGCCAGCAGATCCGGACTAGCGGGGGAGCTGTTTTTT. Protein: CASRSGLAGELFF. Using reference TRBV7-9 and TRBJ2-2 for the parts outside the CDR3, the full variable domain is DTGVSQNPRHKITKRGQNVTFRCDPISEHNRLYWYRQTLGQGPEFLTYFQNEAQLEKSRLLSDRFSAERPKGSFSTLEIQRTEQGDSAMYLCASRSGLAGELFFGEGSRLTVL.

The rearrangement joins TRBV18 to TRBJ2-2; 8 bases align to TRBD1. The CDR3 totals 15 residues. CDR1 and CDR2 (germline): KGHSH, LQKENI. V shed 6 bases, J shed 2 bases, and the junction held 5 bases outside the gene matches. Here the CDR3 DNA reads TGTGCCAGCTCTAGGGGACAGGCTAACACCGGGGAGCTGTTTTTT. Protein: CASSRGQANTGELFF.

In DNA, the CDR3 is TGTGCCAGCAGTTTATTGGGTGGGGCCTACGAGCAGTACTTC. Translation: CASSLLGGAYEQYF. The genes are TRBV28 and TRBJ2-7; D not resolved. This CDR3 spans 14 amino acids. The V end was cut by 1 base, the J end by 2 bases, with 9 bases between. Germline V gene lookup returns CDR1 MDHEN and CDR2 SYDVKM.

This chain uses TRBV7-2 with TRBJ2-1; a possible D gene is TRBD2 (6 bases). Per the germline V gene, CDR1 is SGHTA and CDR2 is FQGNSA. The germline V and J ends were trimmed by 2 bases and 0 bases, with 11 bases remaining between them. The CDR3 contains 16 residues. As DNA, the CDR3 is TGTGCCAGCAGCTTATTTGGAGGGCCCTCCTACAATGAGCAGTTCTTC. Protein: CASSLFGGPSYNEQFF.

This sequence joins TRBV7-7 and TRBJ2-1, with TRBD1 matching 8 bases. The germline CDR1 and CDR2 sequences are SSHAT and FNYEAQ (reference sequence). The J segment lost 8 bases and the V segment lost 5 bases, leaving 17 bases of the junction unmatched. CDR3 length: 17 residues. The CDR3 DNA sequence: TGTGCCAGCAGCCTTTCCCTTAGGACAGGGACTCCCCATGAGCAGTTCTTC. Translation: CASSLSLRTGTPHEQFF.

The genes are TRBV11-2 and TRBJ1-4, with D unclear. The CDR3 extends over 14 amino acids. Looked up from germline, CDR1 is SGHAT and CDR2 is FQNNGV. Trimming cost V 3 bases and J 10 bases, with 15 bases left between them. In DNA form, the CDR3 reads TGTGCCAGCAGCTTCGACGGAGCCGTAGGAAAACTGTTTTTT. It yields the protein CASSFDGAVGKLFF. Combining the CDR3 with reference TRBV11-2 and TRBJ1-4 gives the whole variable domain EAGVAQSPRYKIIEKRQSVAFWCNPISGHATLYWYQQILGQGPKLLIQFQNNGVVDDSQLPKDRFSAERLKGVDSTLKIQPAKLEDSAVYLCASSFDGAVGKLFFGSGTQLSVL.

V usage is TRBV5-1 and J usage is TRBJ1-1, with no clear D. Germline V gene lookup returns CDR1 SGHRS and CDR2 YFSETQ. Trimming removed 3 bases at V and 0 bases at J, with 9 bases between. The CDR3 consists of 14 residues. The CDR3 DNA is TGCGCCAGCAGCTCGCCGGACCTGAACACTGAAGCTTTCTTT. It specifies CASSSPDLNTEAFF.

The rearrangement links TRBV28 to TRBJ1-1, with D possibly TRBD1 on 6 matching bases. Germline V gene data show CDR1 as MDHEN and CDR2 as SYDVKM. The CDR3 spans 13 residues. V was cut by 3 bases and J by 5 bases, with 10 bases left in between. The CDR3 here is CASSFWGPTEAFF. DNA of the CDR3: TGTGCCAGCAGTTTCTGGGGGCCAACTGAAGCTTTCTTT.

The chain uses TRBV25-1 and TRBJ2-5; D perhaps matches TRBD1 (5 bases). Germline-derived CDR1 and CDR2 are MGHDK and SYGVNS. The ends were cut back, 6 bases at V and 10 bases at J, with 12 bases in the middle. CDR3 size: 11 residues. In DNA form, the CDR3 reads TGTGCCAGCAGCAAGCAGGGTGACCAGTACTTC. This encodes CASSKQGDQYF.

The rearrangement uses TRBV7-9 and TRBJ2-3; D assignment may be TRBD1 or TRBD2 (6 bases each). CDR1 and CDR2 (germline): SEHNR, FQNEAQ (reference sequence). The CDR3 runs 15 residues. With 1 base removed from V and 8 bases from J, the gap between germline ends came to 16 bases. The CDR3 sequence is CASSLEVGGQGTQYF. The CDR3 DNA follows: TGTGCCAGCAGCTTAGAAGTCGGGGGCCAAGGTACGCAGTATTTT.

The gene calls are TRBV6-5 and TRBJ2-7; D possibly corresponds to TRBD2 (6 bases). V gave up 2 bases and J gave up 3 bases, with 11 bases separating them. This CDR3 has 14 amino acids. Germline V lookup: CDR1 MNHEY, CDR2 SVGAGI. The chain's CDR3 is CASSYEGGNYEQYF. CDR3 in DNA: TGTGCCAGCAGTTACGAGGGAGGAAACTACGAGCAGTACTTC.

V usage is TRBV2 and J usage is TRBJ2-7; D is perhaps TRBD2 (5 bases). The CDR3 loop spans 12 amino acids. Trimming pared 10 bases from V and 3 bases from J, leaving 13 bases between. Per germline, CDR1 SNHLY and CDR2 FYNNEI. CDR3 nucleotide sequence: TGTGCCACCGAGAAGAGCGGCTACGAGCAGTACTTC. Translated: CATEKSGYEQYF.

The chain recombines TRBV28 with TRBJ2-7; TRBD2 is a possible D gene (5 bases). Deletions cut 4 bases from V and 0 bases from J, with 16 bases between. This CDR3 has 16 residues. Per germline, CDR1 MDHEN and CDR2 SYDVKM. In nucleotides, the CDR3 is TGTGCCAGCAGTTCCCCTGCGGAAGGGAGCTCCTACGAGCAGTACTTC. Its protein product is CASSSPAEGSSYEQYF. The full variable domain, its missing parts supplied by reference TRBV28 and TRBJ2-7, is DVKVTQSSRYLVKRTGEKVFLECVQDMDHENMFWYRQDPGLGLRLIYFSYDVKMKEKGDIPEGYSVSREKKERFSLILESASTNQTSMYLCASSSPAEGSSYEQYFGPGTRLTVT.

The chain couples TRBV7-9 to TRBJ1-1; 9 bases align to TRBD1. Germline CDR1 and CDR2: SEHNR and FQNEAQ (reference sequence). This CDR3 is built from 18 residues. J was trimmed by 3 bases and V by 6 bases; bases with no gene match: 17. CDR3 DNA: TGTGCCAGCAGGCGTTCGTCCGGGACAGGGAGTAGGGACACTGAAGCTTTCTTT. Translated, it gives CASRRSSGTGSRDTEAFF.

The chain employs TRBV28 and TRBJ2-1, with D possibly matching TRBD2 (5 bases). The CDR3 is made up of 15 amino acids. With 6 bases removed from V and 3 bases from J, the gap between germline ends came to 15 bases. CDR1 and CDR2 (germline): MDHEN, SYDVKM. The CDR3 region has the DNA TGTGCCAGCAGCCATCCTAGCTCCCTCTACAATGAGCAGTTCTTC. Translating it yields CASSHPSSLYNEQFF.

This chain links TRBV27 with TRBJ2-1; D uncertain. Looked up from germline, CDR1 is MNHEY and CDR2 is SMNVEV (reference sequence). Trimming removed 2 bases from V and 1 base from J, with 9 bases in between. The CDR3 has 15 residues. As DNA, the CDR3 is TGTGCCAGCAGTTTAACCCCAAGGTCCTACAATGAGCAGTTCTTC. It yields the protein CASSLTPRSYNEQFF.

Regarding this clone: Other DNA sequences in this specimen translate into the identical CDR3. V usage is TRBV6-4 and J usage is TRBJ2-5; 9 bases fit TRBD1. CDR3 size: 13 residues. Germline loops: CDR1 MRHNA, CDR2 SNTAGT. Trimming removed 4 bases from V and 5 bases from J; junction bases left unmatched: 2. The CDR3 loop is CASSGDRGETQYF. CDR3 nucleotide sequence: TGTGCCAGCAGTGGCGACAGGGGGGAGACCCAGTACTTC.

The rearrangement uses TRBV19 and TRBJ2-2, with unresolved D. V was clipped by 7 bases and J by 12 bases, with 6 bases between them. The CDR3 consists of 9 residues. Germline values: CDR1 LNHDA, CDR2 SQIVND (reference sequence). In DNA form, the CDR3 reads TGTGCCAGTAACCGCCAGCTGTTTTTT. It is translated as CASNRQLFF. The complete variable domain, with remaining parts taken from reference TRBV19 and TRBJ2-2, reads DGGITQSPKYLFRKEGQNVTLSCEQNLNHDAMYWYRQDPGQGLRLIYYSQIVNDFQKGDIAEGYSVSREKKESFPLTVTSAQKNPTAFYLCASNRQLFFGEGSRLTVL.

This chain uses TRBV5-1 with TRBJ1-4; D possibly corresponds to TRBD1 (5 bases). CDR1 is SGHRS and CDR2 is YFSETQ in the germline V gene. This CDR3 comprises 14 residues. Trimming shortened V by 4 bases and J by 8 bases, and 15 bases separated the two germline ends. CDR3 loop: CASSPSGWGEKLFF. In DNA, the CDR3 is TGCGCCAGCAGCCCGTCGGGCTGGGGGGAAAAACTGTTTTTT.

The J gene is TRBJ1-6, the V gene TRBV28; D not certain. Between the trimmed V and J ends, which lost 7 bases and 6 bases, there was a span of 10 bases. The CDR3 has 13 amino acids. CDR1 is MDHEN, CDR2 SYDVKM, per germline. The CDR3 sequence is CASKGPLNSPLHF. The CDR3, as DNA: TGTGCCAGCAAAGGCCCTCTTAATTCACCCCTCCACTTT.

Only a few counts were recorded for this clone. This chain links TRBV6-1 with TRBJ1-5; 8 bases fit TRBD1. The V and J ends lost 4 bases and 5 bases, in that order; junction bases with no gene match: 10. The CDR3 is made up of 16 amino acids. Germline lookup yields CDR1 MNHNS and CDR2 SASEGT. In nucleotides, the CDR3 is TGTGCCAGCAGTGCCAGGGACAGGAAAGCTTATCAGCCCCAGCATTTT. Protein: CASSARDRKAYQPQHF.